A single T cell receptor beta chain is shown here with its context. Its antigen is still unknown. These data belong to a study of Graves' ophthalmopathy and Graves' hyperthyroidism. Each diagnosis was determined on the basis of clinical symptoms, serum thyroxine, TRAb, thyroid ultrasound and orbital computed tomography. General study points: A majority of expanded thyroid clonotypes exceeding 0.001 frequency were likewise present in blood. Progression of ophthalmopathy was predicted by the model with about 68% sensitivity and just under 75% specificity. Cross-validated, the 13-signature model showed 87.88%/81.08% sensitivity/specificity, and 80%/75% in the test set.

The CDR3 loop spans 14 amino acids. V was pared by 2 bases and J by 2 bases, with 9 bases between. RNA served as the template for amplifying TCR beta CDR3 regions. The first round was an RT-PCR with HTBI primers, and the second round was a multiplex PCR. TCRdb passed the multiplex PCR reads through MiXCR, listing each CDR3 protein once. Counted here are 150,000 to 200,000 distinct CDR3 sequences, 30% to 45% occurring once; the ten biggest clones make up around 5.8%. This rearrangement joins TRBV12-3 or TRBV12-4 to TRBJ1-1; maybe TRBD1 (5 bases). The TCR sequence derives from a woman aged 40 to 50 with Graves' ophthalmopathy. What was sequenced was peripheral blood. CDR3 sequence (DNA): TGTGCCAGCAGTTTAAAGGGGACCAACACTGAAGCTTTCTTT. This codes for CASSLKGTNTEAFF.